Following are 32 T cell receptor beta chains from one sample sequenced in a study of cytomegalovirus exposure and HLA in healthy donors. Both 60 Vbeta primers and 13 Jbeta primers went into the PCR. Some clones are missing from TCRdb's copy, which holds only in-frame ones; the method was immunoSEQ multiplex PCR. The sample has about 160,000 clones, approximately 88% seen once. The source material was PBMCs. These receptors came from a man younger than 40 in good health and CMV-seronegative.

This chain joins TRBV19 and TRBJ2-5; D gene uncertain. V lost 0 bases and J 1 base, leaving 24 bases between the germline ends. The CDR3 runs 20 residues. The germline V gene has CDR1 LNHDA and CDR2 SQIVND (reference sequence). CDR3 DNA: TGTGCCAGTAGTATAGATTATTTGTTTGAGAGACAAAGCATCCAAGAGACCCAGTACTTC. It yields the protein CASSIDYLFERQSIQETQYF.

The V and J genes are TRBV6-1 and TRBJ2-1, with D tentatively TRBD1 (5 bases). V was cut by 0 bases and J by 8 bases, with 11 bases left in between. The CDR3 totals 14 residues. From germline, CDR1 is MNHNS and CDR2 SASEGT. The CDR3 nucleotides are TGTGCCAGCAGTGAAGCGGGGCAGGATGATGAGCAGTTCTTC. Its protein product is CASSEAGQDDEQFF.

The J gene is TRBJ2-3, the V gene TRBV2, with D maybe TRBD2 (5 bases). The germline V gene has CDR1 SNHLY and CDR2 FYNNEI. V lost 4 bases and J 3 bases, leaving 14 bases between the germline ends. The CDR3 is 15 amino acids. CDR3 amino acids: CASSGGKGKTDTQYF. As DNA, the CDR3 is TGTGCCAGCAGTGGAGGGAAAGGGAAAACAGATACGCAGTATTTT.

The chain recombines TRBV10-3 with TRBJ2-3; no clear D gene. The length of the CDR3 is 12 residues. V was clipped by 3 bases and J by 3 bases, with 4 bases between them. CDR1 ENHRY and CDR2 SYGVKD come from the germline V gene. The DNA of the CDR3 is TGTGCCATCAGTGACCTAACAGATACGCAGTATTTT. Its translation: CAISDLTDTQYF.

In DNA, the CDR3 is TGTGCCAGCAGCTTAGCCAGGGCTGGCACAGATACGCAGTATTTT. As protein: CASSLARAGTDTQYF. This chain uses TRBV7-9 with TRBJ2-3, with D possibly matching TRBD1 (5 bases). Germline-derived CDR1 and CDR2 are SEHNR and FQNEAQ (reference sequence). The V gene lost 0 bases and the J gene lost 1 base, with 8 bases spanning the gap. This CDR3 has 15 amino acids.

This chain uses TRBV11-2 with TRBJ2-5; 9 bases agree with TRBD2. J gave up 1 base and V 1 base, and 10 bases lay outside the gene matches. CDR1 and CDR2 (germline): SGHAT, FQNNGV. This CDR3 is built from 18 residues. As DNA, the CDR3 is TGTGCCAGCAGCTTAGGCGGGGGGGGCTCCGATCTCCAAGAGACCCAGTACTTC. Its protein product is CASSLGGGGSDLQETQYF.

This chain connects TRBV5-4 to TRBJ1-1; the match to TRBD1 covers 8 bases. The CDR3 has 20 residues. Unmatched junction bases numbered 18, after V lost 0 bases and J lost 2 bases. Germline V lookup: CDR1 SGHNT, CDR2 YYREEE (reference sequence). In nucleotides, the CDR3 is TGTGCCAGCAGCTTGGCCGGGGCAGGGGGCAAGGGTTATGGTAACACTGAAGCTTTCTTT. Its protein is CASSLAGAGGKGYGNTEAFF.

V is TRBV29-1 and J is TRBJ2-1, with a weak D call TRBD2 (6 bases). There are 15 residues in the CDR3. The V and J ends lost 6 bases and 5 bases respectively, with 20 bases between them. Germline CDR1 SQVTM, CDR2 ANQGSEA. As DNA, the CDR3 is TGCAGCGTCGAAACAAGCGGGCCGCCCCACAATGAGCAGTTCTTC. Translation: CSVETSGPPHNEQFF.

This chain links TRBV5-6 with TRBJ2-7, with 7 bases fitting TRBD1. Germline V gene sequence: CDR1 SGHDT, CDR2 YYEEEE. The CDR3 is 13 residues long. Trimming at V came to 6 bases and at J to 5 bases, leaving 8 bases not matched to a gene. The CDR3, as DNA: TGTGCCAGCAACAGGGGTTTTTTCCACGAGCAGTACTTC. Its protein product is CASNRGFFHEQYF.

In this sample, this clone turned up once. The rearrangement joins TRBV15 to TRBJ1-1, with D unclear. CDR1 is LNHNV and CDR2 is YYDKDF in the germline V gene (reference sequence). The CDR3 runs to 11 residues. V was clipped by 9 bases and J by 1 base, with 6 bases between them. The CDR3 loop is CATARNTEAFF. For the CDR3, the DNA is TGTGCCACAGCAAGGAACACTGAAGCTTTCTTT.

This clone has a single count. In DNA, the CDR3 is TGTGCCAGCACGAACTATGGGACAGTAAATGAAAAACTGTTTTTT. As protein: CASTNYGTVNEKLFF. The chain couples TRBV5-4 to TRBJ1-4; 7 bases map to TRBD1. CDR1 and CDR2 (germline): SGHNT, YYREEE (reference sequence). The CDR3 spans 15 residues. The J segment lost 5 bases and the V segment lost 6 bases, leaving 10 bases of the junction unmatched.

The chain carries TRBV11-2 and TRBJ2-4, with TRBD1 matching over 8 bases. This CDR3 has 17 amino acids. Trimming removed 6 bases from V and 1 base from J; junction bases left unmatched: 11. Germline CDR1 SGHAT, CDR2 FQNNGV. CDR3 nucleotides: TGTGCCAGCAGGAAGCCAGGGGGCGATGGGGCCAAAAACATTCAGTACTTC. This translates into CASRKPGGDGAKNIQYF. Variable domain in full (rest from reference TRBV11-2 and TRBJ2-4): EAGVAQSPRYKIIEKRQSVAFWCNPISGHATLYWYQQILGQGPKLLIQFQNNGVVDDSQLPKDRFSAERLKGVDSTLKIQPAKLEDSAVYLCASRKPGGDGAKNIQYFGAGTRLSVL.

The rearrangement links TRBV2 to TRBJ1-4, with TRBD1 matching 9 bases. The germline V gene has CDR1 SNHLY and CDR2 FYNNEI. With 0 bases clipped from V and 8 bases from J, the junction kept 7 bases outside the gene matches. The CDR3 length is 16 residues. The chain's CDR3 is CASSEALYRGQEKLFF. The CDR3 region has the DNA TGTGCCAGCAGTGAAGCTCTATACAGGGGGCAGGAAAAACTGTTTTTT.

This rearrangement joins TRBV30 to TRBJ2-6, with D unresolved. Germline CDR1 is GTSNPN and CDR2 is SVGIG (reference sequence). CDR3 size: 15 residues. V lost 0 bases and J 4 bases, leaving 10 bases between the germline ends. DNA of the CDR3: TGTGCCTGGAGTGTTCAGGTATCAGGGGCCAACGTCCTGACTTTC. Protein product: CAWSVQVSGANVLTF. Filled out from reference TRBV30 and TRBJ2-6, the complete variable domain reads SQTIHQWPATLVQPVGSPLSLECTVEGTSNPNLYWYRQAAGRGLQLLFYSVGIGQISSEVPQNLSASRPQDRQFILSSKKLLLSDSGFYLCAWSVQVSGANVLTFGAGSRLTVL.

DNA of the CDR3: TGTGCCAGTAGTATCCCACAGGGGATCGGAAACACCATATATTTT. The encoded protein is CASSIPQGIGNTIYF. The chain combines TRBV19 with TRBJ1-3, with TRBD1 matching over 7 bases. The ends lost 3 bases at V and 4 bases at J; junction bases unmatched: 6. The CDR3 is made up of 15 amino acids. Germline CDR1 reads LNHDA; CDR2 reads SQIVND (reference sequence).

The rearrangement uses TRBV5-1 and TRBJ2-5, with D perhaps matching TRBD2 (5 bases). Trimming stripped 0 bases from V and 4 bases from J, with 7 bases between. The CDR3 consists of 13 residues. CDR1 and CDR2 (germline): SGHRS, YFSETQ. The DNA for the CDR3 is TGCGCCAGCAGCTTGGGAGGGAGAGAGACCCAGTACTTC. It codes for CASSLGGRETQYF. The entire variable domain, with the rest obtained from reference TRBV5-1 and TRBJ2-5, is as follows: KAGVTQTPRYLIKTRGQQVTLSCSPISGHRSVSWYQQTPGQGLQFLFEYFSETQRNKGNFPGRFSGRQFSNSRSEMNVSTLELGDSALYLCASSLGGRETQYFGPGTRLLVL.

The V gene is TRBV18, the J gene TRBJ2-5; possible D gene TRBD1, 5 bases. CDR1 and CDR2 from the germline V gene are KGHSH and LQKENI. Trimming cost V 0 bases and J 5 bases, with 13 bases left between them. The CDR3 loop spans 15 amino acids. The CDR3 bases are TGTGCCAGCTCACCACCGGGCCCAGGGCTGGAGACCCAGTACTTC. Translated, it gives CASSPPGPGLETQYF.

This clone was recorded a few times. The chain couples TRBV4-2 to TRBJ2-7; 7 bases align to TRBD1. CDR1 LGHNA and CDR2 YNFKEQ come from the germline V gene. Losses at the gene ends were 0 bases for V and 2 bases for J; bases not matched to a gene: 7. This CDR3 is built from 16 residues. The CDR3 nucleotides are TGTGCCAGCAGCCAAGATCTCACAAGGGGGCCCTACGAGCAGTACTTC. Translation: CASSQDLTRGPYEQYF.

V gene TRBV11-1 combines with J gene TRBJ2-7, with D possibly being TRBD2 (6 bases). CDR3 length equals 13 residues. Trimming took off 8 bases at V and 4 bases at J, with 15 bases between the two ends. CDR1 is SGHAT, CDR2 FQDESV, per germline (reference sequence). The CDR3 loop reads CASGRTLGYEQYF. CDR3 coding DNA: TGTGCCAGCGGGAGGACCCTCGGGTACGAGCAGTACTTC.

V and J are TRBV7-6 and TRBJ2-7, with TRBD2 as a possible D gene (6 bases). The CDR3 length is 13 residues. Trimming left V 1 base short and J 4 bases short, with 8 bases between. The germline V gene encodes CDR1 SGHVS and CDR2 FNYEAQ. DNA of the CDR3: TGTGCCAGCAGCTTAGGGAGGGCTTACGAGCAGTACTTC. This encodes CASSLGRAYEQYF.

J is TRBJ1-6 and V is TRBV5-6; a weak D match, TRBD1 (6 bases). This CDR3 region has 16 residues. Trimming left V 3 bases short and J 6 bases short, with 16 bases between. Germline assignment: CDR1 SGHDT and CDR2 YYEEEE. This chain's CDR3 is CASSSQIRGPNSPLHF. The DNA of the CDR3 is TGTGCCAGCAGCTCACAGATCAGGGGCCCTAATTCACCCCTCCACTTT.

Notes on this clone: Mismatch with germline at one junction end may stem from a read error. In nucleotides, the CDR3 is TGTGCTAGCAGCAAAGGGGCAGGGACTCTTGGTGGCTACACCTTC. Its protein is CASSKGAGTLGGYTF. This chain links TRBV7-7 with TRBJ1-2, with D perhaps matching TRBD1 (5 bases). This CDR3 region has 15 residues. Germline CDR1 reads SSHAT; CDR2 reads FNYEAQ (reference sequence).

This clone was observed a few times. The V and J genes are TRBV2 and TRBJ2-1; TRBD1 matches at 7 bases. The V and J ends lost 6 bases and 4 bases, in that order; junction bases with no gene match: 12. Germline V gives CDR1 SNHLY, CDR2 FYNNEI. This CDR3 region has 16 residues. The CDR3 nucleotides are TGTGCCAGCAGAGCCTCAGGGGGTCCGGGTTACAATGAGCAGTTCTTC. The encoded protein is CASRASGGPGYNEQFF.

V usage is TRBV15 and J usage is TRBJ1-2, with D possibly TRBD1 on 5 matching bases. The CDR3 covers 16 residues. The V gene's germline CDR1 is LNHNV and CDR2 YYDKDF (reference sequence). Trimming left V 1 base short and J 6 bases short, with 18 bases between. The CDR3 spells CATSRGIQGNLDGYTF. The CDR3 DNA follows: TGTGCCACCAGCAGAGGGATTCAGGGAAACCTAGATGGCTACACCTTC.

The chain is built from TRBV27 and TRBJ2-1; 8 bases are a match to TRBD2. Germline CDR1 reads MNHEY; CDR2 reads SMNVEV (reference sequence). The CDR3 length is 15 residues. With 5 bases clipped from V and 2 bases from J, the junction kept 5 bases outside the gene matches. The CDR3, as DNA: TGTGCCAGCAGTCCGGCGGGGGGCGCCTACAATGAGCAGTTCTTC. Its translation: CASSPAGGAYNEQFF.

The chain recombines TRBV11-3 with TRBJ1-3, with TRBD1 identical over 11 bases. The ends lost 4 bases at V and 3 bases at J; junction bases unmatched: 11. The germline gives CDR1 SGHNT, CDR2 YENEEA. CDR3 length: 18 residues. For the CDR3, the DNA is TGTGCCAGCAGCTCTGGGACAGGGGGGACTCTCTTTGGAAACACCATATATTTT. Protein product: CASSSGTGGTLFGNTIYF.

The chain carries TRBV6-6 and TRBJ1-3; D gene uncertain. V was pared by 7 bases and J by 0 bases, with 13 bases between. From germline, CDR1 is MNHNY and CDR2 SVGAGI (reference sequence). The CDR3 is made up of 15 amino acids. The DNA of the CDR3 is TGTGCCAGCACCCTAGACGGCGTCTCTGGAAACACCATATATTTT. Its translation: CASTLDGVSGNTIYF.

This clone was picked up one time. V usage is TRBV28 and J usage is TRBJ2-7, with 7 bases fitting TRBD1. Trimming took 6 bases from V and 2 from J; bases not matched to a gene: 10. The CDR3 consists of 15 residues. CDR1 MDHEN and CDR2 SYDVKM come from the germline V gene. In DNA, the CDR3 is TGTGCCAGCAGGCGGAAAGTGACAGGGACCTACGAGCAGTACTTC. Its translation: CASRRKVTGTYEQYF.

The chain recombines TRBV9 with TRBJ2-7, with 7 nucleotides matching TRBD1. The CDR3 spans 15 residues. V dropped 0 bases and J dropped 4; count of bases not matched to a gene: 7. Germline V lookup: CDR1 SGDLS, CDR2 YYNGEE. The CDR3 sequence: CASSVDQGVEYEQYF. The CDR3 bases are TGTGCCAGCAGCGTAGACCAGGGGGTCGAATACGAGCAGTACTTC.

V is TRBV18 and J is TRBJ2-1; a possible D gene is TRBD2 (5 bases). V lost 2 bases, J lost 6 bases, and 14 bases lay in between. The CDR3 length is 15 residues. Germline V gene lookup returns CDR1 KGHSH and CDR2 LQKENI. The CDR3 DNA sequence: TGTGCCAGCTCACCAATGGGCAACCGGGGCAATGAGCAGTTCTTC. Translating it yields CASSPMGNRGNEQFF.

This clone was detected once. The CDR3 sequence: CASSQVFPAGGNEQYF. As DNA, the CDR3 is TGCGCCAGCAGCCAAGTTTTCCCAGCGGGAGGTAACGAGCAGTACTTC. The chain joins TRBV4-1 to TRBJ2-5; 9 positions agree with TRBD2. Gene TRBJ2-7 matches the end of the DNA better, so the J call may be wrong. This CDR3 is built from 16 residues. CDR1 MGHRA and CDR2 YSYEKL come from the germline V gene.

This chain uses TRBV27 with TRBJ1-1, with a possible D match to TRBD1 (6 bases). This CDR3 region has 14 residues. Trimming took 1 base from V and 6 from J, leaving 12 bases between them. Per the germline V gene, CDR1 is MNHEY and CDR2 is SMNVEV (reference sequence). This chain's CDR3 is CASSLWDKAAEAFF. In nucleotides, the CDR3 is TGTGCCAGCAGTTTATGGGACAAGGCTGCTGAAGCTTTCTTT.